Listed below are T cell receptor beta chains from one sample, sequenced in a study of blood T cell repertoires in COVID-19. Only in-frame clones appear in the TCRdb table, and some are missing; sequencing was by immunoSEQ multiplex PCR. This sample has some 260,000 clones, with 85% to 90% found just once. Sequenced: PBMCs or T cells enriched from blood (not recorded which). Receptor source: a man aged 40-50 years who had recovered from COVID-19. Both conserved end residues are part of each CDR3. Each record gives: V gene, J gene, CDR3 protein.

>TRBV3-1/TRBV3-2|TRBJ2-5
CASSQAGGVWETQYF
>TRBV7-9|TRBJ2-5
CASSVGTSGTLQETQYF
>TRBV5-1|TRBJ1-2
CASSYIGTDYGYTF
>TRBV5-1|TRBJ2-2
CASSPVVGQNTGELFF
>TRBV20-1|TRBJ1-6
CSASAQGSPLHF
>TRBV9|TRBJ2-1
CASSDRGAYNEQFF
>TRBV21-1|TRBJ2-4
CASSTIGQGLKNIQYF
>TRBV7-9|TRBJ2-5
CASSFLSGSGETQYF
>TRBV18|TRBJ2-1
CASLPGGASYNEQFF
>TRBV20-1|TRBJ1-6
CSASTLPSPLHF
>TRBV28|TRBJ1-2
CASRKGHDRGRLTF
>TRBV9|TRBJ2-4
CASSATLQGSSNKKYF
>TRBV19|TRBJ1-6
CASRYPRTGDNSPLHF
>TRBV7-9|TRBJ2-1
CASSLDVGSGDRNEQFF
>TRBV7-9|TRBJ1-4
CASSPTTGFDEKLFF
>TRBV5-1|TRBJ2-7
CASSGNSYEQYF
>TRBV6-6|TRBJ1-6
CASSFGGDNSPLHF
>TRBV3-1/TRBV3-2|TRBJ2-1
CASSQGGGGASNEQFF
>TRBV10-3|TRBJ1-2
CAISDPSFGERYTF
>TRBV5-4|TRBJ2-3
CASAGEGREVIGTQYF
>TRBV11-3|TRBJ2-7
CASSTWTGQDEQYF
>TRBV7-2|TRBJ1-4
CASSLDGREKLFF
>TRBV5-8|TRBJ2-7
CASSLNPGQTYEQYF
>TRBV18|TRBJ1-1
CASSPLGAANGANTEAFF
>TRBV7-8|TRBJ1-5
CASSLGTGANQPQHF
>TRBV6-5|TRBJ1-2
CASRITTDYYGYTF
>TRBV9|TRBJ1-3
CASSVSIQSSGNTIYF
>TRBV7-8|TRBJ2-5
CASSQPLLGGETQYF
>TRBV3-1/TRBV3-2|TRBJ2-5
CASSQLQGSETQYF
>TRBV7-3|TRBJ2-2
CASSSSPGQGTGELFF
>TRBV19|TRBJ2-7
CASSSQRGGASYEQYF
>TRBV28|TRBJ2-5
CASSLTGRMETQYF
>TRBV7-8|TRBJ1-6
CASSLISDSNSPLHF
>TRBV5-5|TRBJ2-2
CASSIGPTTRNTGELFF
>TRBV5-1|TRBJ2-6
CASILLPGSGANVLTF
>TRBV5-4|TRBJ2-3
CASSLAVGGGDTQYF
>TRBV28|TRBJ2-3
CASSLNTDTQYF
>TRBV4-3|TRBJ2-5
CASSQASSGFQETQYF
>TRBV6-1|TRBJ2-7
CASSEPGDVSYEQYF
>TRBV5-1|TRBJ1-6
CASSLDGGVSPLHF